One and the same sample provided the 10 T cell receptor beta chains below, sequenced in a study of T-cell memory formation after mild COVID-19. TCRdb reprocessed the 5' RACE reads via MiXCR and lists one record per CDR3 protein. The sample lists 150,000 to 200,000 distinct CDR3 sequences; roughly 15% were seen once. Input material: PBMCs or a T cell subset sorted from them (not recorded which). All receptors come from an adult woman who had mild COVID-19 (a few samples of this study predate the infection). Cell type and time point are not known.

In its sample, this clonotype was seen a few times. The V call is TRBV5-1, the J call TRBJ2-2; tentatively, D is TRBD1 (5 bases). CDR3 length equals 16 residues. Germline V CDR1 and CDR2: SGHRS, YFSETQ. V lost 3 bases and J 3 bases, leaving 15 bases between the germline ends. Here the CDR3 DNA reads TGCGCCAGCAGCTCCGACCGACAGCTATACACCGGGGAGCTGTTTTTT. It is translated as CASSSDRQLYTGELFF. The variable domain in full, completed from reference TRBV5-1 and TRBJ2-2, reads KAGVTQTPRYLIKTRGQQVTLSCSPISGHRSVSWYQQTPGQGLQFLFEYFSETQRNKGNFPGRFSGRQFSNSRSEMNVSTLELGDSALYLCASSSDRQLYTGELFFGEGSRLTVL.

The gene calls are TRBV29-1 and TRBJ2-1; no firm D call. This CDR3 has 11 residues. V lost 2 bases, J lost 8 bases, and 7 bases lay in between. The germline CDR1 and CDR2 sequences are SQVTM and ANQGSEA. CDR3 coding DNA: TGCAGCGTTGAAAAGGTTTATGAGCAGTTCTTC. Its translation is CSVEKVYEQFF.

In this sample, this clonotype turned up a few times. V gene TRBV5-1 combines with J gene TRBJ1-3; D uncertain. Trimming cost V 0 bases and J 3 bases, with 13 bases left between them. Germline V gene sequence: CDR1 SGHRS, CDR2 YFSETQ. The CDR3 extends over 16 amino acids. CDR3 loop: CASSLEADYYGNTIYF. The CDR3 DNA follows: TGCGCCAGCAGCTTGGAGGCGGACTACTATGGAAACACCATATATTTT.

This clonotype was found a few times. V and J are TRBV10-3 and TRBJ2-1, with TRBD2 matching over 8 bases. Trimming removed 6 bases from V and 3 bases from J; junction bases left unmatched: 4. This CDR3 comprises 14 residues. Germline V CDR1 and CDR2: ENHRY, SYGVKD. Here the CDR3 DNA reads TGTGCCATCAGGGGCGGGGGGTACTACAATGAGCAGTTCTTC. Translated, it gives CAIRGGGYYNEQFF.

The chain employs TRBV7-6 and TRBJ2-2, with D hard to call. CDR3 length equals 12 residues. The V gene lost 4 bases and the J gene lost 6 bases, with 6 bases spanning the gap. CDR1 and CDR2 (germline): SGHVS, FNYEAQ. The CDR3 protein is CASSSAAGELFF. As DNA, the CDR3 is TGTGCCAGCAGCTCAGCAGCCGGGGAGCTGTTTTTT.

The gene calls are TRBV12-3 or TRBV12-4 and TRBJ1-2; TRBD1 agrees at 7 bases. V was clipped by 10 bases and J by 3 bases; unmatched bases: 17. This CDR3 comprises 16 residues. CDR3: CAIRITPGQRDYGYTF. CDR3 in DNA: TGTGCCATCCGTATCACTCCGGGACAGCGGGACTATGGCTACACCTTC.

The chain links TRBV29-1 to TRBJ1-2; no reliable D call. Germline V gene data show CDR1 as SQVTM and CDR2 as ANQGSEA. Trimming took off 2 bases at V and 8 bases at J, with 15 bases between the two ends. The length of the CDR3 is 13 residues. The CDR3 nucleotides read TGCAGCGTTGAACAGCCAGCACTTGGGGGCTACACCTTC. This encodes CSVEQPALGGYTF.

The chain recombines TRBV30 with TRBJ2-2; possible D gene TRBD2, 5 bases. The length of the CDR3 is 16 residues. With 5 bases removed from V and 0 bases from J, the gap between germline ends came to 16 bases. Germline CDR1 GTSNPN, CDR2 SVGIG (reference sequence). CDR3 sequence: CAWGPAVKTNTGELFF. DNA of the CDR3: TGTGCCTGGGGTCCAGCGGTGAAAACGAACACCGGGGAGCTGTTTTTT.

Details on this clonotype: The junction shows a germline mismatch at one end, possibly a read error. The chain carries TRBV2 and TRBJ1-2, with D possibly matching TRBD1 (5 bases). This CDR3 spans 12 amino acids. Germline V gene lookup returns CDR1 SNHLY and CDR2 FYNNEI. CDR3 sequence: CASIEWGYGYTF. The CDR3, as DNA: TGTGCCAGCATTGAATGGGGGTATGGCTACACCTTC.

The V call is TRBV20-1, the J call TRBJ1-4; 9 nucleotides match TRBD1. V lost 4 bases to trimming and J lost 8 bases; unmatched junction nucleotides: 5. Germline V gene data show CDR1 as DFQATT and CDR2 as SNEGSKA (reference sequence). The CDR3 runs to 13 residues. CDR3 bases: TGCAGTGCTACCGGGACAGGGTACGAAAAACTGTTTTTT. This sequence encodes CSATGTGYEKLFF.